This TCR beta chain was captured by sequencing in a study of beta chain features in type 1 diabetes (dated by TCRdb to 2016 to 2018). For the wider study: Mean age, gender distribution, total cell number and subset yield were not different between patients and healthy donors. A total of approximately 110,000,000 sorted cells were examined across all samples, and a strong correlation was observed between cell number per subset and RNA yield. In the study, recently diagnosed type 1 diabetes patients and matched healthy donors were compared on the TCRB repertoires of their sorted circulating CD4+ T cell subsets. Regulatory and stem cell-like memory subsets were isolated from only 8 patients and about eight healthy donors, whereas naive and central memory subsets came from all 28 donors.

Each donor gave one peripheral blood draw, approximately 100 mL on average, collected into heparinised tubes. A BD FACSAria II was used to sort naive, central memory, regulatory and stem cell-like memory CD4+ T cells with a panel that included CD45RO, CCR7, CD25, CD127, CD95 and CD27. All sorted populations exceeded 95% purity. PBMCs were separated immediately by Lymphoprep density gradient centrifugation and were stained directly, without being cultured. So that batch effects would be minimized, each experiment stained and sorted samples in pairs, pairing one healthy donor with one patient. Notes on this clone: What antigen it recognizes has not been identified. No much larger clonotype is one base removed from it; base qualities were not supplied.

The germline V gene supplies CDR1 MNHEY and CDR2 SVGAGI. The CDR3 has 15 amino acids, counting the end cysteine and phenylalanine. The kept DNA is CDR3 alone, 45 bases in frame from the first base. V loses 6 bases at its end and J loses 7 bases; junction bases beyond the gene matches: 11. The entire isolated RNA was reverse transcribed using the High Capacity cDNA Reverse Transcription Kit, and thus expressed TCRB transcripts were sequenced. Naive, central memory and regulatory T cell samples underwent deep immunoSEQ sequencing, averaging around 3.7 million total reads per sample. Sorted cells were lysed in RLT buffer and RNA was extracted with DNase-treated RNeasy Micro or Mini kits, depending on cell number. Each cell subset was processed separately to prevent cross-contamination, with patient and healthy donor samples processed together. The immunoSEQ multiplex PCR was used to amplify TCRB sequences from cDNA, yielding 87-bp fragments that span the CDR3 region. Sequencing of the amplicons was performed on the Illumina HiSeq platform. Turning to the authors' computational methods: PCR bias was corrected computationally using synthetic template baselines, and reads within Hamming distance 2 were collapsed, with unmergeable singletons discarded. Reads were aligned to IMGT to assign V, D and J genes, CDR3 length, and insertions or deletions at six rearrangement sites. Clonotype counts were normalized to sorted cell number within each subset before computing true diversity and Gini coefficients with the tcR R package. The overlap coefficient, calculated on TCRB nucleotide sequences, was used to measure repertoire sharing. Out-of-frame TCRB sequences from naive cells were analyzed to stand in for the pre-selection repertoire. What TCRdb holds here is the immuneACCESS table cut down to in-frame rearrangements. Part of the clones is not present; checked against another copy, under half of the missing clones reflect an unresolved V gene, and the others are unexplained. V, J and clone size are taken as reported in that table, and D and trimming were inferred from the DNA itself. In this sample the table shows approximately 360,000 clones, roughly 12% of which occur a single time. The ten largest clones represent 0.0095% to 0.013% of the sample.

Points the paper makes about the study in general: Because small numbers of individuals were included in the HLA sub-analyses, any influence of HLA type on TCRB rearrangement was left unresolved. Sequencing cDNA rather than genomic DNA could over-represent highly expressing activated cells, although activation and CD3 levels did not differ between groups. At VDJ recombination sites, type 1 diabetes patients had fewer insertions and more deleted nucleotides, which implies abnormalities in thymic rearrangement. A moderate but significant shortening of TCRB CDR3 length was observed in type 1 diabetes patients in all four CD4+ subsets. The naive, central memory and regulatory TCRB repertoires appeared to resemble one another more closely among patients than among healthy donors. Shorter templates might be favored by PCR, yet because patient and control samples were amplified and corrected together, any such skew would affect both groups equally.

The sequence links TRBV6-5 to TRBJ2-1; 8 central bases correspond to TRBD2. This receptor was taken from a woman younger than 35 with type 1 diabetes. The specimen was naive CD4+ T cells from blood. The cell subset or site tag for this specimen amounts to: true naive CD4+ T cells. The CDR3 reads CASSPTSGGRNEQFF. The base sequence is TGTGCCAGCAGCCCTACTAGCGGAGGGCGTAATGAGCAGTTCTTC.